These 11 T cell receptor beta chains share one sample of origin, sequenced in a study of control samples from healthy donors and cancer patients. Sequenced by immunoSEQ multiplex PCR; TCRdb stores in-frame clones only, minus some. The data show over 110,000 clones, approximately 90% seen once. The sample comprised blood. All receptors derive from a woman in her 30s in good health.

The J gene is TRBJ1-1, the V gene TRBV19, with 10 positions matching TRBD1. J lost 4 bases, V lost 7 bases, and 6 bases had no gene match. CDR3 length equals 14 residues. Germline CDR1 LNHDA, CDR2 SQIVND (reference sequence). This CDR3 reads CASTWGQGFTEAFF. The CDR3 region has the DNA TGTGCCAGTACGTGGGGACAGGGGTTCACTGAAGCTTTCTTT.

The genes are TRBV3-1 (or the pseudogene TRBV3-2) and TRBJ2-7; D ambiguous. Germline V gene lookup returns CDR1 LGHDT and CDR2 YNNKEL (reference sequence). V shed 2 bases and J shed 6 bases, with 11 bases lying between them. The CDR3 has 13 amino acids. CDR3 coding DNA: TGTGCCAGCAGCCAACTAGTCGGTGGCGAGCAGTACTTC. It encodes CASSQLVGGEQYF.

The V gene is TRBV7-9, the J gene TRBJ1-4; TRBD1 matches 9 bases. CDR1 SEHNR and CDR2 FQNEAQ come from the germline V gene (reference sequence). V lost 5 bases and J lost 7; bases outside the gene matches: 8. The length of the CDR3 is 15 residues. Here the CDR3 reads CASSPTGGAGEKLFF. As DNA, the CDR3 is TGTGCCAGCAGCCCTACAGGGGGCGCAGGTGAAAAACTGTTTTTT.

As DNA, the CDR3 is TGTGCCAGCTCACACGGACAGGGGGACTATGGCTACACCTTC. It is translated as CASSHGQGDYGYTF. The rearrangement links TRBV18 to TRBJ1-2; 10 bases are a match to TRBD1. Trimming removed 4 bases from V and 3 bases from J; junction bases left unmatched: 2. The length of the CDR3 is 14 residues. CDR1 is KGHSH and CDR2 is LQKENI in the germline V gene.

The rearrangement links TRBV5-4 to TRBJ2-7; a weak D match, TRBD2 (5 bases). CDR3 length: 13 amino acids. Trimming removed 5 bases from V and 5 bases from J, with 14 bases in between. Germline V gene sequence: CDR1 SGHNT, CDR2 YYREEE (reference sequence). Written as DNA, the CDR3 is TGTGCCAGCAGTCCCGCTAGCCCGGACGAGCAGTACTTC. Amino acid sequence: CASSPASPDEQYF.

This clone was seen once. This chain connects TRBV4-2 to TRBJ2-1, with TRBD2 identical over 7 bases. Trimming at V came to 1 base and at J to 8 bases, leaving 11 bases not matched to a gene. Per the germline V gene, CDR1 is LGHNA and CDR2 is YNFKEQ. The CDR3 is 16 amino acids. CDR3 sequence: CASSQGSGGRFDEQFF. DNA of the CDR3: TGTGCCAGCAGCCAAGGCTCGGGCGGGAGATTCGATGAGCAGTTCTTC.

V is TRBV27 and J is TRBJ1-1; D remains unclear. The V end was cut by 1 base, the J end by 7 bases, with 10 bases between. This CDR3 has 13 residues. Germline CDR1 reads MNHEY; CDR2 reads SMNVEV (reference sequence). CDR3 sequence reads: CASSLLSHLEAFF. The CDR3 nucleotides read TGTGCCAGCAGTTTATTGAGCCACCTTGAAGCTTTCTTT.

The chain joins TRBV6-5 to TRBJ1-5; 7 bases agree with TRBD1. The CDR3 loop spans 15 amino acids. The V and J ends lost 0 bases and 6 bases, in that order; junction bases with no gene match: 5. Germline lookup yields CDR1 MNHEY and CDR2 SVGAGI. Written as DNA, the CDR3 is TGTGCCAGCAGTTACTCGGGGCAGGGGGGTCAGCCCCAGCATTTT. Translated: CASSYSGQGGQPQHF.

Notes on this clone: A read error may produce the germline difference seen at one junction end. The chain employs TRBV19 and TRBJ1-1, with 9 bases matching TRBD1. CDR3 length: 14 residues. The V gene's germline CDR1 is LNHDA and CDR2 SQIVND (reference sequence). This CDR3 is CASSLDRGGTEAFF. The CDR3 region has the DNA TGTGCCAGTAGTTTAGACAGGGGGGGCACTGAAGCTTTCTTT.

This sequence joins TRBV6-1 and TRBJ1-6; no clear D gene. V was clipped by 0 bases and J by 5 bases, with 17 bases between them. The CDR3 is 18 residues long. Germline V CDR1 and CDR2: MNHNS, SASEGT. The CDR3 spells CASSEAPSGGSNNSPLHF. The CDR3 DNA reads TGTGCCAGCAGTGAAGCTCCTTCTGGCGGCAGCAATAATTCACCCCTCCACTTT.

This chain connects TRBV5-1 to TRBJ2-3, with TRBD2 identical over 7 bases. Trimming took 1 base from V and 9 from J; bases not matched to a gene: 5. The CDR3 contains 13 residues. The germline V gene has CDR1 SGHRS and CDR2 YFSETQ. The chain's CDR3 is CASSLYAGETQYF. CDR3 nucleotide sequence: TGCGCCAGCAGCTTGTACGCGGGGGAGACGCAGTATTTT.